The rows below give T cell receptor beta chains drawn from one sample of a study. TCRdb processed the 5' RACE reads anew with MiXCR; each CDR3 protein has one entry. The sample has roughly 38,000 distinct CDR3 sequences; approximately 20% are singletons. Material: naive CD4+ T cells sorted from a lymph node. The source is a female donor with breast cancer. Each CDR3 is given with its conserved first and last residue. The D gene is left open where the match is weak. Clone size is not always given. Where it is, it says once, few, many or a class for expanded clones.

V gene	D gene	clone size	J gene	CDR3 protein	CDR3 DNA
TRBV2	NA	few	TRBJ2-3	CASSLDRNTDTQYF	TGTGCCAGCAGTCTCGACAGAAACACAGATACGCAGTATTTT
TRBV7-2	NA	medium-sized	TRBJ2-6	CASSPQGGANVLTF	TGTGCCAGCAGTCCCCAGGGGGGGGCCAACGTCCTGACTTTC
TRBV5-1	TRBD1	NA	TRBJ2-7	CASSLTGVPYYEQYF	TGCGCCAGCAGCTTAACAGGGGTCCCCTACTACGAGCAGTACTTC
TRBV6-2/TRBV6-3	NA	few	TRBJ2-2	CAGRRQPTGELFF	TGTGCCGGGCGGCGACAGCCCACCGGGGAGCTGTTTTTT
TRBV5-1	NA	few	TRBJ1-1	CASSLGHTGGPEAFF	TGCGCCAGCAGCCTGGGACACACGGGGGGTCCTGAAGCTTTCTTT
TRBV28	NA	many	TRBJ1-2	CASSPTPNYGYTF	TGTGCCAGCAGTCCGACACCTAACTATGGCTACACCTTC
TRBV5-1	NA	NA	TRBJ1-2	CASSLAGILYGYTF	TGCGCCAGCAGCTTGGCAGGGATTCTCTATGGCTACACCTTC
TRBV20-1	TRBD1	medium-sized	TRBJ1-6	CSAGAGTGNSPLHF	TGCAGTGCTGGGGCCGGGACAGGGAATTCACCCCTCCACTTT
TRBV7-2	TRBD1	NA	TRBJ1-6	CASNSRTGEDSPLHF	TGTGCCAGCAACTCGCGGACAGGGGAGGATTCACCCCTCCACTTT
TRBV20-1	NA	NA	TRBJ2-5	CSATQMGRGGETQYF	TGCAGTGCTACCCAAATGGGAAGGGGGGGGGAGACCCAGTACTTC
TRBV5-1	NA	medium-sized	TRBJ1-2	CASSREGMGLSGYTF	TGCGCCAGCAGTCGGGAGGGGATGGGGCTTAGCGGCTACACCTTC
TRBV20-1	TRBD1	few	TRBJ1-1	CSETQTGDIWTEAFF	TGCAGTGAGACGCAAACAGGGGATATTTGGACTGAAGCTTTCTTT
TRBV12-3/TRBV12-4	NA	many	TRBJ1-6	CASSPSGPDSPLHF	TGTGCCAGCAGCCCTTCCGGACCGGATTCACCCCTCCACTTT
TRBV9	NA	few	TRBJ2-7	CASSVGGGEGSYEQYF	TGTGCCAGCAGCGTAGGGGGAGGAGAGGGCTCCTACGAGCAGTACTTC
TRBV7-2	TRBD1	NA	TRBJ1-4	CASSLQGDGEKLFF	TGTGCCAGCAGCCTACAGGGGGACGGTGAAAAACTGTTTTTT
TRBV28	NA	NA	TRBJ2-5	CASSSEEPQETQYF	TGTGCCAGCAGTTCCGAGGAGCCCCAAGAGACCCAGTACTTC
TRBV7-2	TRBD2	NA	TRBJ2-1	CASSLTSGSLYNEQFF	TGTGCCAGCAGCCTGACTAGCGGGAGCCTGTACAATGAGCAGTTCTTC
TRBV7-9	NA	NA	TRBJ1-2	CASILGNYGYTF	TGTGCCAGCATCTTGGGGAACTATGGCTACACCTTC
TRBV4-3	NA	few	TRBJ2-7	CASSQDGRASGVQYF	TGCGCCAGCAGCCAAGATGGCAGGGCGTCTGGGGTGCAGTACTTC
TRBV3-1	NA	many	TRBJ1-2	CASSPGGRHTF	TGTGCCAGCAGCCCGGGGGGCCGCCACACCTTC
TRBV5-4	NA	few	TRBJ2-1	CASSLSDSPYNEQFF	TGTGCCAGCAGCTTGTCGGACTCCCCCTACAATGAGCAGTTCTTC
TRBV12-3/TRBV12-4	NA	many	TRBJ1-4	CASSDSKGLKEKLFF	TGTGCCAGCAGTGACTCTAAGGGATTAAAGGAAAAACTGTTTTTT
TRBV7-2	TRBD1	many	TRBJ2-1	CASSLAGTVYNEQFF	TGTGCCAGCAGCTTAGCGGGGACAGTGTACAATGAGCAGTTCTTC
TRBV7-2	TRBD2	few	TRBJ2-3	CASSLAGSSGSVDTQYF	TGTGCCAGCAGCTTAGCGGGATCTAGCGGGAGCGTGGATACGCAGTATTTT
TRBV10-3	NA	few	TRBJ2-6	CAISESGGPSSGANVLTF	TGTGCCATCAGTGAGTCAGGGGGGCCCTCCTCTGGGGCCAACGTCCTGACTTTC
TRBV7-9	NA	NA	TRBJ2-7	CASSSGLYEQYF	TGTGCCAGCAGCTCCGGTCTCTACGAGCAGTACTTC
TRBV6-5	NA	many	TRBJ1-6	CASSQTARTYNSPLHF	TGTGCCAGCAGTCAGACCGCACGCACCTATAATTCACCCCTCCACTTT
TRBV30	NA	NA	TRBJ2-7	CAWSHRRAEQYF	TGTGCCTGGAGTCACAGAAGGGCCGAGCAGTACTTC
TRBV29-1	TRBD2	few	TRBJ2-1	CSAWTSLGNEQFF	TGCAGCGCTTGGACTAGCCTTGGCAATGAGCAGTTCTTC
TRBV5-1	TRBD2	many	TRBJ2-3	CASSLSRTRTDTQYF	TGCGCCAGCAGCTTATCTAGGACTAGGACAGATACGCAGTATTTT
TRBV5-1	NA	NA	TRBJ2-3	CASSRGTGPSTDTQYF	TGCGCCAGCAGCAGAGGGACGGGTCCAAGCACAGATACGCAGTATTTT
TRBV10-2	TRBD1	NA	TRBJ1-5	CASSDRTGDSNQPQHF	TGCGCCAGCAGTGATAGGACAGGGGATAGCAATCAGCCCCAGCATTTT
TRBV7-8	TRBD1	NA	TRBJ2-3	CASTTGASTDTQYF	TGTGCCAGCACGACAGGGGCGAGCACAGATACGCAGTATTTT
TRBV18	NA	few	TRBJ2-1	CASSIGDLRVMNNEQFF	TGCGCCAGCAGCATAGGGGACCTTCGCGTGATGAACAATGAGCAGTTCTTC
TRBV20-1	NA	NA	TRBJ2-1	CSASRGGVSYNEQFF	TGCAGTGCTTCTCGAGGGGGTGTGTCCTACAATGAGCAGTTCTTC
TRBV28	TRBD1	NA	TRBJ1-2	CTSSLGQGLGGGYTF	TGTACCAGCAGTTTGGGACAGGGTCTGGGAGGTGGCTACACCTTC
TRBV7-2	TRBD2	few	TRBJ2-1	CASSLSVLAGVKFF	TGTGCCAGCAGCTTATCGGTACTAGCGGGAGTCAAGTTCTTC
TRBV7-2	NA	few	TRBJ2-3	CASSSYLLTDTQYF	TGTGCCAGCAGCTCCTACCTCCTCACAGATACGCAGTATTTT
TRBV20-1	NA	once	TRBJ1-2	CSHQGEGRTYGYAF	TGCAGTCACCAAGGAGAGGGAAGGACTTATGGCTACGCCTTC
TRBV4-3	NA	few	TRBJ1-3	CASSQDPLSGNTIYF	TGCGCCAGCAGCCAAGATCCCCTCTCTGGAAACACCATATATTTT
TRBV5-1	NA	NA	TRBJ2-5	CASSLTDKQETQYF	TGCGCCAGCTCCCTTACCGACAAACAAGAGACCCAGTACTTC
TRBV5-1	TRBD2	medium-sized	TRBJ2-1	CASSLWGGRRTNEQFF	TGCGCCAGCAGCTTGTGGGGCGGGAGAAGGACCAATGAGCAGTTCTTC
TRBV11-3	TRBD2	NA	TRBJ2-3	CASSLGYMVLAGADTQYF	TGTGCCAGCAGCTTAGGTTATATGGTCCTAGCGGGAGCAGATACGCAGTATTTT
TRBV10-3	TRBD1	NA	TRBJ1-2	CAIRPGQEEGGYTF	TGTGCCATCAGACCGGGACAGGAGGAGGGTGGCTACACCTTC
TRBV11-3	NA	NA	TRBJ2-3	CASSLNLPTDTQYF	TGTGCCAGCAGCTTAAACTTGCCCACAGATACGCAGTATTTT
TRBV29-1	NA	many	TRBJ1-1	CSVVGTRGPDEAFF	TGCAGCGTTGTCGGCACTCGCGGGCCGGATGAAGCTTTCTTT
TRBV7-2	TRBD1	NA	TRBJ2-2	CASSFATGATGELFF	TGTGCCAGCAGCTTTGCGACAGGGGCCACCGGGGAGCTGTTTTTT
TRBV7-9	NA	NA	TRBJ1-4	CASSPLVGETGEKLFF	TGTGCCAGCAGCCCCCTGGTGGGGGAAACGGGTGAAAAACTGTTTTTT
TRBV12-3/TRBV12-4	TRBD1	NA	TRBJ1-2	CASSLGSTGNGYTF	TGTGCCAGCAGCCTAGGATCGACAGGGAATGGCTACACCTTC
TRBV11-2	TRBD1	many	TRBJ2-1	CASSLETGQGGFF	TGTGCCAGCAGCTTAGAAACGGGACAGGGTGGGTTCTTC
TRBV11-3	NA	NA	TRBJ1-2	CASSLMQGEGYTF	TGTGCCAGCAGTCTAATGCAAGGGGAGGGCTACACCTTC
TRBV4-2	TRBD2	few	TRBJ2-3	CASSQGLAGGLGTQYF	TGTGCCAGCAGCCAGGGACTAGCGGGAGGGCTCGGTACGCAGTATTTT
TRBV5-1	TRBD2	many	TRBJ2-3	CASTASGLHTDTQYF	TGCGCCAGCACCGCTAGCGGCCTACACACAGATACGCAGTATTTT
TRBV5-1	NA	many	TRBJ2-3	CASSFLELDTQYF	TGCGCCAGCAGCTTTCTGGAGCTGGATACGCAGTATTTT
TRBV18	NA	few	TRBJ1-4	CASSPRYSEDEKLFF	TGTGCCAGCTCACCACGGTATTCGGAAGATGAAAAACTGTTTTTT